Below are 18 T cell receptor beta chains sequenced from a single sample in a study of blood T cell repertoires in COVID-19. Produced via immunoSEQ multiplex PCR; TCRdb's table is partial and in-frame only. The table shows about 300,000 clones, with around 90% occurring only once. Sequencing was carried out using peripheral blood. The source of these receptors is a woman in her forties or fifties with COVID-19, enrolled during active disease.

This clone was recorded only once. The rearrangement links TRBV19 to TRBJ2-7; 9 bases map to TRBD1. This CDR3 contains 15 residues. Germline values: CDR1 LNHDA, CDR2 SQIVND (reference sequence). The V segment lost 4 bases and the J segment 2 bases; nucleotides outside the gene matches: 6. The CDR3 reads CASSNGGQGTYEQYF. The CDR3 region has the DNA TGTGCCAGTAGTAATGGGGGACAGGGCACCTACGAGCAGTACTTC.

The chain couples TRBV3-1 (or the pseudogene TRBV3-2) to TRBJ2-2; no definite D call. With 0 bases removed from V and 7 bases from J, the gap between germline ends came to 12 bases. Germline values: CDR1 LGHDT, CDR2 YNNKEL (reference sequence). The CDR3 spans 15 residues. CDR3 residues: CASSQDLLAGGELFF. DNA of the CDR3: TGTGCCAGCAGCCAAGATCTATTAGCCGGCGGGGAGCTGTTTTTT.

This clone was recorded only once. The rearrangement uses TRBV2 and TRBJ1-3, with D possibly TRBD1 on 6 matching bases. From germline, CDR1 is SNHLY and CDR2 FYNNEI. Trimming shortened V by 7 bases and J by 0 bases, and 13 bases separated the two germline ends. The CDR3 consists of 15 residues. The CDR3 spells CASIAQGFSGNTIYF. For the CDR3, the DNA is TGTGCCAGCATTGCCCAGGGGTTCTCTGGAAACACCATATATTTT.

This sequence joins TRBV3-1 (or the pseudogene TRBV3-2) and TRBJ1-2; 7 bases agree with TRBD1. The CDR3 sequence is 14 residues long. Trimming removed 3 bases from V and 6 bases from J; junction bases left unmatched: 7. Per germline, CDR1 LGHDT and CDR2 YNNKEL (reference sequence). In DNA form, the CDR3 reads TGTGCCAGCAGCCACCTAACAGGGGTACATGGCTACACCTTC. It encodes CASSHLTGVHGYTF.

V usage is TRBV24-1 and J usage is TRBJ2-1; 8 bases fit TRBD2. Trimming cost V 6 bases and J 0 bases; bases outside gene matches: 3. Germline-derived CDR1 and CDR2 are KGHDR and SFDVKD. This CDR3 region has 15 residues. CDR3 nucleotides: TGTGCCACCAGTAGCGGGGGAAGCTCCTACAATGAGCAGTTCTTC. It translates to CATSSGGSSYNEQFF.

V gene TRBV4-1 combines with J gene TRBJ2-1; 8 positions agree with TRBD1. The CDR3 has 14 residues. The germline CDR1 and CDR2 sequences are MGHRA and YSYEKL. V lost 2 bases to trimming and J lost 4 bases; unmatched junction nucleotides: 1. The CDR3 DNA reads as TGCGCCAGCAGCCAACAGGGGGCTTACAATGAGCAGTTCTTC. Amino acid sequence: CASSQQGAYNEQFF.

The chain couples TRBV12-5 to TRBJ2-3; D perhaps matches TRBD2 (6 bases). The CDR3 runs to 14 residues. Germline loops: CDR1 LGHNT, CDR2 FRNRAP. The V end lost 5 bases, the J end lost 0 bases, and 9 bases lay between the germline ends. CDR3: CASGQSGSTDTQYF. CDR3 in DNA: TGTGCTAGTGGTCAAAGCGGGAGCACAGATACGCAGTATTTT.

Note on this clone: At one end, the junction sequence differs from germline, possibly due to a read error. This chain joins TRBV12-3 or TRBV12-4 and TRBJ2-7; 7 bases match TRBD1. CDR3 length equals 13 residues. The CDR3 coding sequence is TGTGCCAGCGGTTTGACAGGGAGCTACGAGCAGTACTTC. This encodes CASGLTGSYEQYF.

The V call is TRBV3-1 (or the pseudogene TRBV3-2), the J call TRBJ2-5; D possibly corresponds to TRBD1 (6 bases). The germline V gene has CDR1 LGHDT and CDR2 YNNKEL (reference sequence). V was trimmed by 6 bases and J by 5 bases, leaving 16 bases between them. This CDR3 is built from 14 residues. The CDR3 nucleotides read TGTGCCAGCAGTCAACAGGGATTTGAGGAGACCCAGTACTTC. It yields the protein CASSQQGFEETQYF.

The chain links TRBV6-6 to TRBJ2-5; 8 positions agree with TRBD2. CDR3 length equals 13 residues. Germline V lookup: CDR1 MNHNY, CDR2 SVGAGI (reference sequence). V dropped 7 bases and J dropped 5; count of bases not matched to a gene: 6. CDR3 loop: CASTRTGGETQYF. As DNA, the CDR3 is TGTGCCAGCACCCGTACGGGAGGGGAGACCCAGTACTTC.

The chain is built from TRBV19 and TRBJ2-7; possibly TRBD1 for D (6 bases). The CDR3 runs 13 residues. Per the germline V gene, CDR1 is LNHDA and CDR2 is SQIVND (reference sequence). The V end was cut by 10 bases, the J end by 0 bases, with 13 bases between. In nucleotides, the CDR3 is TGTGCCACAAGGGACACCAGCTCCTACGAGCAGTACTTC. Amino acids: CATRDTSSYEQYF.

The genes are TRBV5-1 and TRBJ1-6; the match to TRBD1 covers 7 bases. There are 15 residues in the CDR3. V lost 3 bases and J lost 7; bases outside the gene matches: 7. Germline V CDR1 and CDR2: SGHRS, YFSETQ. As DNA, the CDR3 is TGCGCCAGCAGCTGGGAGACAGGGTCGAATTCACCCCTCCACTTT. Its translation is CASSWETGSNSPLHF.

The chain is built from TRBV9 and TRBJ1-1; D is unclear. Between the trimmed V and J ends, which lost 7 bases and 5 bases, there was a span of 12 bases. The CDR3 totals 12 residues. CDR1 is SGDLS and CDR2 is YYNGEE in the germline V gene. The CDR3 loop reads CASANHVTEAFF. The CDR3 bases are TGTGCCAGCGCTAATCATGTTACTGAAGCTTTCTTT.

V gene TRBV7-3 combines with J gene TRBJ2-7; D is possibly TRBD1 (5 bases). CDR3 size: 13 residues. The V and J ends lost 4 bases and 1 base respectively, with 8 bases between them. Germline values: CDR1 SGHTA, CDR2 FQGTGA. CDR3 amino acids: CASSWGNSYEQYF. CDR3 nucleotide sequence: TGTGCCAGCAGCTGGGGCAATTCCTACGAGCAGTACTTC.

The rearrangement joins TRBV29-1 to TRBJ2-7; 10 nucleotides match TRBD1. The CDR3 extends over 12 amino acids. V was clipped by 6 bases and J by 5 bases; unmatched bases: 4. Germline CDR1 SQVTM, CDR2 ANQGSEA. In nucleotides, the CDR3 is TGCAGCGTCGGGACAGGGGTGAACGAGCAGTACTTC. It is translated as CSVGTGVNEQYF.

This clone was detected once. The chain employs TRBV4-1 and TRBJ2-1; D gene unclear. V dropped 1 base and J dropped 2 bases, with 12 bases sitting between them. CDR1 is MGHRA and CDR2 is YSYEKL in the germline V gene. The length of the CDR3 is 16 residues. The CDR3 reads CASSQVAVTTYNEQFF. CDR3 coding DNA: TGCGCCAGCAGCCAAGTCGCCGTTACTACCTACAATGAGCAGTTCTTC.

The chain couples TRBV5-4 to TRBJ2-1; 10 bases agree with TRBD1. Trimming cost V 3 bases and J 7 bases; bases outside gene matches: 7. CDR3 size: 15 residues. CDR1 and CDR2 from the germline V gene are SGHNT and YYREEE (reference sequence). Here the CDR3 reads CASSSRQGAGNEQFF. CDR3 in DNA: TGTGCCAGCAGCTCCAGACAGGGGGCGGGTAATGAGCAGTTCTTC.

The chain carries TRBV29-1 and TRBJ2-7, with 8 bases aligning to TRBD2. V was pared by 3 bases and J by 4 bases, with 5 bases of the junction left unmatched. Germline CDR1 is SQVTM and CDR2 is ANQGSEA. The CDR3 covers 13 residues. The chain's CDR3 is CSVDGTSGYEQYF. Written as DNA, the CDR3 is TGCAGCGTTGACGGGACTAGTGGGTACGAGCAGTACTTC.